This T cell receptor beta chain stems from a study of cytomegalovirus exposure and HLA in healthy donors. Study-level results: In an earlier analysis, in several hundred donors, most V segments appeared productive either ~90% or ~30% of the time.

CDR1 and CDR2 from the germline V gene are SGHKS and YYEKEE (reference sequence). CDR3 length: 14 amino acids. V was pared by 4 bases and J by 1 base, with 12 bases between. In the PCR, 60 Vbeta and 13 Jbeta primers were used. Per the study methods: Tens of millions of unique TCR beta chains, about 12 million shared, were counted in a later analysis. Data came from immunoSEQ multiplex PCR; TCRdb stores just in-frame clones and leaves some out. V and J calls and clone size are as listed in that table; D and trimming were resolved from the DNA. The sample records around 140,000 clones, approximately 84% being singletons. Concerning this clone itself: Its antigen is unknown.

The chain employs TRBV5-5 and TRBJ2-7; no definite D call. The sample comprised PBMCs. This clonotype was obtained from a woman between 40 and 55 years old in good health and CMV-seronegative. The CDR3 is CASSRDSFSYEQYF. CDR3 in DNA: TGTGCCAGCAGCCGCGACTCATTTTCCTACGAGCAGTACTTC.